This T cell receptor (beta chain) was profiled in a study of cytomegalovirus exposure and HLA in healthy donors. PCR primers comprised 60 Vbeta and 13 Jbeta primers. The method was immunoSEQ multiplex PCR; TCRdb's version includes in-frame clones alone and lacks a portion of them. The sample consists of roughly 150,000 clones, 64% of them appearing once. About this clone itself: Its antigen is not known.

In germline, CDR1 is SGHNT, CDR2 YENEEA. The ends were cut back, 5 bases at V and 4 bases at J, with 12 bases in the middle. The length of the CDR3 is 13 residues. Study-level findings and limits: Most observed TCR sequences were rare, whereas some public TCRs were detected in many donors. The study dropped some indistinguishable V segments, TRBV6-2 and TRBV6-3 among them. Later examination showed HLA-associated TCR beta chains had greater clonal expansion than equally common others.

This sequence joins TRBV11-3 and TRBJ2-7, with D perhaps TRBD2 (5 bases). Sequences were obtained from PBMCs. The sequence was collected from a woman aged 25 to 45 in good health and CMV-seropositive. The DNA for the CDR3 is TGTGCCAGCAGCCTTACCCGGGAATACGAGCAGTACTTC. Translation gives CASSLTREYEQYF.